This TCR beta chain emerged from a study of vaccination effects on CD4 cells after COVID-19. Overall study context: As their vaccination, participants received two doses of either BNT162b2 or mRNA-1273. Findings and caveats of the study: New vaccine-induced clones made up most post-vaccine spike-reactive clones in convalescents. Early post-infection timepoints were missing from the study, which also had few convalescent patients.

Using viral peptide pools, the ViraFEST assay grew out antigen-specific CD4+ T cells prior to sequencing. CD4+ T cell isolation took place after less than 13 days of culture. PCR showed that the person got SARS-CoV-2 infection at some point between March and December 2020. Both day 3 and day 7 saw half the medium replaced with IL-2 medium. The repertoire was sequenced with immunoSEQ multiplex PCR; TCRdb's copy has only in-frame clones and lacks some. The table lists about 34,000 clones, around 67% of them singletons, with 30% to 40% in the top ten. Notes on this clone: Its target is not known.

The length of the CDR3 is 13 residues. Germline values: CDR1 SEHNR, CDR2 FQNEAQ (reference sequence). V lost 2 bases, J lost 4 bases, and 6 bases lay in between. The material sequenced was CD4+ T cells from PBMCs cultured with a peptide pool, taken before COVID-19 vaccination. This sequence was found in a human donor who had a prior SARS-CoV-2 infection. The V gene is TRBV7-9, the J gene TRBJ1-5; D unclear. CDR3 amino acids: CASSLFGNQPQHF. The CDR3 DNA follows: TGTGCCAGCAGCTTATTTGGGAATCAGCCCCAGCATTTT.